The 4 T cell receptor beta chains below all came from one sample that was sequenced in a study of blood T cell repertoires in COVID-19. This table comes from immunoSEQ multiplex PCR, and its TCRdb copy is limited to in-frame clones, with some not included. The sample carries 450,000 or so clones, around 90% recorded once. Sequencing used peripheral blood. Source of these receptors: a man aged 18 to 29 with COVID-19, enrolled during active disease.

This clone was seen a handful of times. The rearrangement joins TRBV7-6 to TRBJ2-7, with 8 bases identical to TRBD1. Germline CDR1 reads SGHVS; CDR2 reads FNYEAQ. Trimming at V came to 1 base and at J to 1 base, leaving 6 bases not matched to a gene. The CDR3 runs 16 residues. This CDR3 is CASSLVGGQASYEQYF. The DNA of the CDR3 is TGTGCCAGCAGCTTAGTCGGGGGACAGGCGTCCTACGAGCAGTACTTC.

This chain joins TRBV4-1 and TRBJ1-1; D gene uncertain. V was trimmed by 0 bases and J by 0 bases, leaving 8 bases between them. The CDR3 runs to 15 residues. Germline V CDR1 and CDR2: MGHRA, YSYEKL. CDR3 coding DNA: TGCGCCAGCAGCCAAGATGGCAGATTGAACACTGAAGCTTTCTTT. This translates into CASSQDGRLNTEAFF.

As regards this clone: Other DNA sequences in this specimen translate into the identical CDR3. The CDR3 nucleotides are TGTGCCAGCAGCTCACGGGATGGTAACATTCAGTACTTC. Amino acid sequence: CASSSRDGNIQYF. This chain uses TRBV5-6 with TRBJ2-4, with D possibly TRBD2 on 5 matching bases. The CDR3 has 13 amino acids. V was clipped by 3 bases and J by 7 bases, with 11 bases between them. Germline CDR1 is SGHDT and CDR2 is YYEEEE.

On this clone: This may come from a read error, since a much larger clone is one base off. The rearrangement links TRBV25-1 to TRBJ2-1; 11 bases are shared with TRBD2. The CDR3 covers 14 residues. J was trimmed by 6 bases and V by 2 bases; bases with no gene match: 0. Germline V gene sequence: CDR1 MGHDK, CDR2 SYGVNS. CDR3 DNA sequence: TGTGCCAGCAGTGAAGGGACTAGCGGCAATGAGCAGTTCTTC. Translating it yields CASSEGTSGNEQFF.